This T cell receptor (beta chain) appears in the sequencing data of a study of CD8+CD57+ T cells in acquired aplastic anemia (dated by TCRdb to between 2018 and 2020). Background for the entire study: On average, sorted CD4+ and CD8+ cells yielded 3 to 4 ug of extracted DNA, with a range of roughly 0.18 to 27.4 ug. Healthy donor samples averaged about 10 million reads for CD4+ and around 12 million for CD8+ cells.

Concerning this clonotype: Its target antigen remains unknown. At one end, the junction sequence differs from germline, possibly due to a read error.

Genomic DNA was used as template for profiling of TCR beta VDJ combinations and CDR3 sequences. TCR repertoire sequencing was run on an Illumina HiSeq 2000. The authors processed their data as follows. TRBV/TRBJ rearrangement plots, CDR3 size and DJ length profiles, and Simpson's diversity index were used to assess repertoires. The immunodominant clone was defined as the most abundant DNA sequence in deep sequencing data. CDR3 amino acid sequences were screened for sharing across subjects and compared with published repertoires and the VDJdb database. TCRdb trimmed the raw reads at Q25, called clones with MiXCR and kept productive beta chains. Each entry is one CDR3 protein sequence, shown with its most common DNA and genes. These V and J calls originate from TCRdb's pipeline instead of the authors' own analysis. This sample has roughly 420,000 distinct CDR3 sequences in its table, and 65% to 80% of those were observed once. The biggest ten clones account for 3% to 4.5% of the sample.

In this study, sorted CD4+ and CD8+ T cells from the blood of healthy subjects and of severe aplastic anemia patients had their TCR repertoires deep-sequenced. Ficoll-Paque density gradient centrifugation was used to isolate peripheral blood mononuclear cells. Before DNA was extracted, CD4+ and CD8+ T cells were sorted using either FACS or magnetic beads. Reading the germline V gene gives CDR1 SNHLY and CDR2 FYNNEI. From the cysteine up to the phenylalanine, the CDR3 has a length of 14 residues. Only the CDR3 part of the read is kept: 42 bases, read in frame from the first base. Broader findings and caveats from the paper: Around 30 CD8+ CDR3 sequences were found in both patients and controls but appeared to be highly expressed in patients and within the immunodominant clones of the patients. Patients and healthy controls showed no significant difference in CD8+ Simpson's diversity (P=0.060).

The rearranged segments are TRBV2 and TRBJ1-2; confidence is insufficient to name the D gene. This clonotype was obtained from a human donor in good health, serving as a control. The sample consisted of sorted CD4+, CD8+, or CD8+CD57+ T cells (not recorded which) from PBMCs. The CDR3 region has the sequence CASREAGPEYGHTF. The DNA sequence is given as TGTGCCAGCAGGGAAGCTGGGCCAGAGTATGGCCACACCTTC. The variable domain in full, with residues beyond the CDR3 obtained from the reference TRBV2 and TRBJ1-2 genes, is EPEVTQTPSHQVTQMGQEVILRCVPISNHLYFYWYRQILGQKVEFLVSFYNNEISEKSEIFDDQFSVERPDGSNFTLKIRSTKLEDSAMYFCASREAGPEYGHTFGSGTRLTVV.